This TCR beta chain is drawn from a study of OX40 agonist ivuxolimab in advanced cancers. Study overall: With ivuxolimab, an agonistic anti-OX40 (CD134) antibody, patients were treated. Patients treated during dose escalation were battling hepatocellular carcinoma, melanoma, renal cell or head and neck cancer. The dose-escalation cohort was about 80% male, with a mean age of 60 years, ranging roughly 23 to 90.

The table came from immunoSEQ multiplex PCR; TCRdb's copy has only in-frame clones and leaves some out. The table lists roughly 68,000 clones, around 90% of them singletons. Germline CDR1 is SGHTS and CDR2 is YDEGEE. The CDR3 covers 15 residues. V was pared by 0 bases and J by 5 bases, with 4 bases of the junction left unmatched. This TCR derives from an adult with an advanced solid tumor such as melanoma, head and neck, liver or kidney cancer. This chain joins TRBV5-8 and TRBJ2-1; 8 bases are shared with TRBD2. The material was CD4+ or CD8+ T cells sorted from blood, obtained in a trial of the OX40 agonist ivuxolimab. This chain's CDR3 is CASSLGTSRDNEQFF. The DNA of the CDR3 is TGTGCCAGCAGCTTGGGGACTAGCCGAGACAATGAGCAGTTCTTC.